The rows below give T cell receptor beta chains drawn from one sample of a study of monozygotic twins with inflammatory bowel disease. For each CDR3 protein, TCRdb gives one entry from its re-call of the 5' RACE reads, without DNA. The repertoire table contains around 380,000 distinct CDR3 sequences. Sequencing input: blood. Every receptor here comes from a human donor with ulcerative colitis or Crohn's disease, or a healthy co-twin of an affected twin (not recorded which). Both conserved end residues are part of each CDR3.

j_call v_call cdr3_aa
TRBJ2-3 TRBV7-2 CASTIPTRTDTQYF
TRBJ2-1 TRBV5-1 CASSPLAYSYNEQFF
TRBJ2-1 TRBV6-2/TRBV6-3 CASSYSGEQFF
TRBJ2-7 TRBV5-1 CASSLQGGDEQYF
TRBJ1-5 TRBV7-9 CASTTGESQPQHF
TRBJ1-1 TRBV12-3/TRBV12-4 CASCPVTANTEAFF
TRBJ2-1 TRBV29-1 CSVKQAGAYNEQFF
TRBJ2-4 TRBV2 CASSGGQPVRNIQYF
TRBJ1-5 TRBV6-5 CASSHGNQPQHF
TRBJ2-1 TRBV20-1 CSARDIAGGPYNEQFF
TRBJ1-4 TRBV30 CACKREREEKLFF
TRBJ2-7 TRBV6-1 CASSLTRLSYEQYF
TRBJ2-4 TRBV18 CASSPLGGGTPAKNIQYF
TRBJ2-1 TRBV5-4 CASSPGQGAYNEQFF
TRBJ2-7 TRBV7-9 CASSVLAGNSYEQYF
TRBJ2-7 TRBV11-3 CASSAGDSYEQYF
TRBJ2-7 TRBV18 CASSPGGTGIYEQYF
TRBJ2-3 TRBV30 CAWKTGLAGEFADTQYF
TRBJ1-6 TRBV27 CASSLYQAISYNSPLHF
TRBJ1-3 TRBV7-9 CASSLVSGSGNTIYF
TRBJ2-1 TRBV29-1 CSVHERGGEQFF
TRBJ2-7 TRBV20-1 CSAYRGITYERYF
TRBJ2-2 TRBV29-1 CSVTKNTGELFF
TRBJ1-1 TRBV12-3/TRBV12-4 CASSPSWGARNTEAFF
TRBJ2-3 TRBV12-3/TRBV12-4 CASNRGLAGGADTQYF
TRBJ1-4 TRBV20-1 CSATPVGVGEKLFF
TRBJ2-1 TRBV7-9 CASSSGLAGEQFF
TRBJ1-5 TRBV27 CASRTGGGGQPQHF
TRBJ2-2 TRBV2 CASSEAILAGGPGRSGELFF
TRBJ2-3 TRBV5-1 CASSSGLETDTQYF
TRBJ2-3 TRBV9 CASSVTSGLKGNTQYF
TRBJ1-1 TRBV7-9 CASSYGTANTEAFF
TRBJ1-1 TRBV19 CASSISTGSVANTEAFF
TRBJ2-1 TRBV5-6 CASKPGVNNEQFF
TRBJ1-1 TRBV27 CATLVPGTGMDTEAFF
TRBJ2-5 TRBV13 CASSLLAETQYF
TRBJ1-5 TRBV7-2 CASSLAVVGNQPQHF
TRBJ1-4 TRBV25-1 CASSRQGYNEKLFF